This T cell receptor beta chain was identified during a study of tumor and adjacent non-tumor tissue in lung cancer. Across the study: The patients, about nine men and a handful of women, were roughly 30 to 80 with stage I to III disease. General observations from the study: Normal lung showed higher cumulative top 100 clone frequency than tumor. TCR diversity was significantly greater in tumor than normal lung tissue.

A modified ARM-PCR protocol with three rounds of nested PCR amplified TCRbeta. TCRdb re-called the multiplex PCR reads through MiXCR, storing one row per CDR3 protein. Of approximately 120,000 distinct CDR3 sequences in the sample, roughly 80% were seen once. This sample's RNA came from whole unsorted tissue. This CDR3 is 15 amino acids long. The germline V gene encodes CDR1 SGHAT and CDR2 FQNNGV. Of note for this clonotype: Its antigen is unidentified. An end of the junction differs from the germline gene, which may be a read error.

The genes are TRBV11-2 and TRBJ1-4; TRBD1 matches 7 bases. This sequence originates from a woman aged 60-75 years with non-small cell lung cancer. Sequencing input: lung tumor tissue. The CDR3 DNA follows: TGTGCCAGTAGCTGGGACAGTGCAAGTAATGAAAAACTGCTTTTT. It yields the protein CASSWDSASNEKLLF.